This T cell receptor beta chain was retrieved from a study of human T cells and chemical hapten exposure. Ten or more counts support this clonotype. No antigen is known for it. General observations from the study: As patch test score rose, PT1 expanded TCR counts tended to rise as well.

Authors' data handling: A typical sample had approximately 93,000 TCRs, with about 23,224 to 700,000 overall. TCRdb fed the RACE reads into MiXCR, producing one record per CDR3 protein. The V and J calls were not made by the authors but by TCRdb's processing. The sample includes about 81,000 distinct CDR3 sequences, roughly 7.1% seen only once; the top ten take 1.5% to 1.7%. The V segment lost 5 bases and the J segment 11 bases; nucleotides outside the gene matches: 16. Germline CDR1 reads MGHRA; CDR2 reads YSYEKL. CDR3 length: 15 residues. Time point defined: patch test 1, 2 weeks after DPC sensitization. Regarding treatment: therapeutic diphenylcyclopropenone sensitization with weekly scalp DPC.

This chain connects TRBV4-1 to TRBJ1-1; 8 bases are shared with TRBD1. The source was whole blood, collected in connection with sensitization to the hapten diphenylcyclopropenone (DPC). The sequence was obtained from a woman in her 30s with alopecia areata. Some clones in this sample may be carry-over from other donors' samples. Written as DNA, the CDR3 is TGCGCCAGCAGCGCACCGACAGGGGTTGAGGAAATTGCTTTCTTT. Translated, it gives CASSAPTGVEEIAFF.